This entry features one TCR beta chain sequence. As yet, its antigen is unknown. Molecules of cDNA were individually given unique molecular identifiers that were attached to them. From the 5' RACE reads, TCRdb called clonotypes with MiXCR, one entry per CDR3 protein. Of over 50,000 distinct CDR3 sequences listed, roughly 8.2% are singletons. This entry is derived from a study of early T cells in non-severe SARS-CoV-2 infection. The overall study: Bulk RNA from unsorted whole blood was sequenced; chains were unpaired. Findings and limits, study-wide: The VDJdb matching leaned toward anti-spike CD8 responses and overlooked private and CD4 specificities.

The CDR3 contains 14 residues. The germline gives CDR1 LGHDT, CDR2 YNNKEL (reference sequence). Trimming cost V 1 base and J 1 base, with 4 bases left between them. Material for sequencing was whole blood. The chain is built from TRBV3-1 and TRBJ2-2; D gene ambiguous. This receptor was obtained from an adult who was a healthcare worker with PCR-confirmed SARS-CoV-2 infection or an uninfected control (not recorded which). The CDR3 loop is CASSQGQNTGELFF. CDR3 nucleotide sequence: TGTGCCAGCAGCCAAGGACAGAACACCGGGGAGCTGTTTTTT.